This TCR beta chain was found in a study of early T cells in non-severe SARS-CoV-2 infection. Turning to the study itself: The authors sequenced bulk RNA from unsorted whole blood, leaving chains unpaired. General study results and limits: Matching with VDJdb favored anti-spike CD8 responses (missing private and CD4 specificities).

Unique molecular identifiers (one per individual cDNA molecule) were attached. TCRdb itself ran the 5' RACE reads through MiXCR, one entry per CDR3 protein. Seen here are about 94,000 distinct CDR3 sequences, about 13% observed once, and the top ten hold approximately 2.4%. Per germline, CDR1 SGHVS and CDR2 FQNEAQ. Losses at the gene ends were 5 bases for V and 4 bases for J; bases not matched to a gene: 7. The CDR3 has 16 amino acids. With regard to this clonotype: Its antigen is still unknown.

The chain has TRBV7-8 and TRBJ2-4, with 11 bases identical to TRBD1. The material sequenced was whole blood. The sequence came from an adult who was a healthcare worker with PCR-confirmed SARS-CoV-2 infection or an uninfected control (not recorded which). CDR3 in DNA: TGTGCCAGCAGCCCAGGGACAGGGGGTTTAAAAAACATTCAGTACTTC. Protein sequence: CASSPGTGGLKNIQYF.